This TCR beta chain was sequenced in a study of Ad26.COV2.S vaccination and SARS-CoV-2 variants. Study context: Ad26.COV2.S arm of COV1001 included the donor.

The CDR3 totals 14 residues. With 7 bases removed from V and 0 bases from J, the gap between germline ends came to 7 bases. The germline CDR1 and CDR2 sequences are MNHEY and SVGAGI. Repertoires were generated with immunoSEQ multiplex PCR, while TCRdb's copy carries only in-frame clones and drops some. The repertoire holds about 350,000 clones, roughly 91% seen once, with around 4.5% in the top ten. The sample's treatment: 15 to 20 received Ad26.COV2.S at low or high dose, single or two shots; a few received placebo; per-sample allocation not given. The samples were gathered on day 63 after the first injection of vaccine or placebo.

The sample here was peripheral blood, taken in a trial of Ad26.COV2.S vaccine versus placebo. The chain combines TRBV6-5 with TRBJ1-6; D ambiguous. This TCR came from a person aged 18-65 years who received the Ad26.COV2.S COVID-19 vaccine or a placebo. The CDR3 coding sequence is TGTGCCAGCACTTTTAGCTCCTATAATTCACCCCTCCACTTT. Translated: CASTFSSYNSPLHF.